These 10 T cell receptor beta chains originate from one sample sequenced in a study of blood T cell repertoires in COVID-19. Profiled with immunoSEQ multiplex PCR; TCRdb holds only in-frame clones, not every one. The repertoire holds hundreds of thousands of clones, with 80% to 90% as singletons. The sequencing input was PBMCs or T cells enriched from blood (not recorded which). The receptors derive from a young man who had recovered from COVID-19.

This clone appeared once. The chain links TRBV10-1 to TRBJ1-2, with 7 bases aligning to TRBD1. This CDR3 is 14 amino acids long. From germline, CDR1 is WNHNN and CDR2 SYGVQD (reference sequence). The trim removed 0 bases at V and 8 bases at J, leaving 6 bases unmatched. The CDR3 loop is CASSESAGGLGYTF. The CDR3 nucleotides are TGCGCCAGCAGTGAGTCGGCAGGGGGTTTGGGCTACACCTTC.

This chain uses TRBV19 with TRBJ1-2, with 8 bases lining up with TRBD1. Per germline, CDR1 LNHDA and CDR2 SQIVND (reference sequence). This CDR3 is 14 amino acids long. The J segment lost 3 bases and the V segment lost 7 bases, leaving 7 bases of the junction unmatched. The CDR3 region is CASTPGGDYYGYTF. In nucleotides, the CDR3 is TGTGCCAGTACCCCAGGGGGCGACTACTATGGCTACACCTTC. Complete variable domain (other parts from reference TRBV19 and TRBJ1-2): DGGITQSPKYLFRKEGQNVTLSCEQNLNHDAMYWYRQDPGQGLRLIYYSQIVNDFQKGDIAEGYSVSREKKESFPLTVTSAQKNPTAFYLCASTPGGDYYGYTFGSGTRLTVV.

The CDR3 sequence is CASSFQREGRTQYF. The CDR3 nucleotides read TGTGCCAGCAGTTTCCAGCGGGAGGGCCGGACGCAGTATTTT. The V and J genes are TRBV28 and TRBJ2-3, with 10 bases lining up with TRBD2. After removal of 3 bases from V and 9 bases from J, the junction contained 6 bases not matched to a gene. The germline V gene encodes CDR1 MDHEN and CDR2 SYDVKM. This CDR3 spans 14 amino acids.

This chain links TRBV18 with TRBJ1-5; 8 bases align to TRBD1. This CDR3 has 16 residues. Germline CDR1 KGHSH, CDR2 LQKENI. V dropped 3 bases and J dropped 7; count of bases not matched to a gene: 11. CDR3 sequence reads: CASSPTAGQVGQPQHF. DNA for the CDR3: TGTGCCAGCTCACCCACCGCGGGACAGGTCGGGCAGCCCCAGCATTTT.

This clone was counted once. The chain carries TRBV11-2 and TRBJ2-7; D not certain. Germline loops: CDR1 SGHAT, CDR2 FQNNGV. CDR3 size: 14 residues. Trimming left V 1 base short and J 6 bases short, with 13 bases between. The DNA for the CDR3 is TGTGCCAGCAGCTTAGGGCTAGGCGACTCCGAGCAGTACTTC. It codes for CASSLGLGDSEQYF.

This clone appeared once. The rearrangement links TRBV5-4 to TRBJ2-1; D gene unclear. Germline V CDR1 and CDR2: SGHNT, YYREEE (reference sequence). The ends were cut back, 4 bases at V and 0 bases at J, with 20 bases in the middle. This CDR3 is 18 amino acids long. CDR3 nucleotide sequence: TGTGCCAGCAGCAAGACCTCGTTGGCGGCTAGCTCCTACAATGAGCAGTTCTTC. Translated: CASSKTSLAASSYNEQFF.

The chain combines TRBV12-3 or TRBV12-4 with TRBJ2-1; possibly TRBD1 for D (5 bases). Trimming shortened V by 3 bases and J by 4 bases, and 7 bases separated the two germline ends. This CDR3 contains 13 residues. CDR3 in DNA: TGTGCCAGCAGTTTGACAGATTACAATGAGCAGTTCTTC. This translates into CASSLTDYNEQFF.

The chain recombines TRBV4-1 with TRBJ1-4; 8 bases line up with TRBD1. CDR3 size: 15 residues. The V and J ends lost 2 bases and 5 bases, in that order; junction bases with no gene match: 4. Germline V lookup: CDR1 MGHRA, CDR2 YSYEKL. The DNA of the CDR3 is TGCGCCAGCAGCCAACGGGACAGGAGAAATGAAAAACTGTTTTTT. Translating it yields CASSQRDRRNEKLFF.

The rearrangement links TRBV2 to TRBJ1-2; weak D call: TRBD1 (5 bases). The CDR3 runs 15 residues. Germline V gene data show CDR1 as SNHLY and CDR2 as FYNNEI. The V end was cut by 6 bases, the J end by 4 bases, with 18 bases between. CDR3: CASSFKGSTPYGYTF. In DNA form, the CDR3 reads TGTGCCAGCAGCTTTAAGGGGTCCACCCCCTATGGCTACACCTTC.

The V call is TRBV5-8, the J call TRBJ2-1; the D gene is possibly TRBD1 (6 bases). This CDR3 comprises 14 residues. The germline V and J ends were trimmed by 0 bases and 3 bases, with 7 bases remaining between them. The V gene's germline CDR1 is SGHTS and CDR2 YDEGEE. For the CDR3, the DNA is TGTGCCAGCAGCTTGGGGGGACACTACAATGAGCAGTTCTTC. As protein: CASSLGGHYNEQFF.